This is a list of T cell receptor beta chains from one sample in a study of brain T cells in children with intractable seizures. TCRdb keeps only in-frame clones here, not all; method: immunoSEQ multiplex PCR. The data hold about 340,000 clones, with over 90% observed a single time. The sequencing here drew on peripheral blood, taken around 5 months after surgery. The receptors come from a boy less than two years old with tuberous sclerosis and intractable seizures. Both conserved end residues are part of each CDR3. Each record gives: J gene, V gene, CDR3 protein.

j_gene: TRBJ2-7; v_gene: TRBV7-9; CDR3aa: CASSTMVRTYEQYF
j_gene: TRBJ2-7; v_gene: TRBV6-5; CDR3aa: CASSDSHWGSYEQYF
j_gene: TRBJ2-1; v_gene: TRBV14; CDR3aa: CASSRSWVDEQFF
j_gene: TRBJ2-1; v_gene: TRBV25-1; CDR3aa: CASSGRGSTYNEQFF
j_gene: TRBJ1-4; v_gene: TRBV10-3; CDR3aa: CAIGPGFREKLFF
j_gene: TRBJ2-5; v_gene: TRBV5-1; CDR3aa: CASSRVRTADQETQYF
j_gene: TRBJ1-4; v_gene: TRBV28; CDR3aa: CASSFPSRAEEKLFF
j_gene: TRBJ1-2; v_gene: TRBV5-1; CDR3aa: CASSLSGESDGYTF
j_gene: TRBJ1-4; v_gene: TRBV25-1; CDR3aa: CASSEFTGSTNEKLFF
j_gene: TRBJ2-3; v_gene: TRBV7-9; CDR3aa: CASSPASTDTQYF
j_gene: TRBJ2-5; v_gene: TRBV2; CDR3aa: CASRDRGRRRQETQYF
j_gene: TRBJ1-2; v_gene: TRBV4-1; CDR3aa: CASSQVGDRGDYGYTF
j_gene: TRBJ1-1; v_gene: TRBV7-3; CDR3aa: CASSLNSGREAFF
j_gene: TRBJ1-1; v_gene: TRBV6-5; CDR3aa: CASCRYLGGEAFF
j_gene: TRBJ1-1; v_gene: TRBV30; CDR3aa: CAWSVVQLNTEAFF
j_gene: TRBJ1-4; v_gene: TRBV28; CDR3aa: CASSSGSVYEKLFF
j_gene: TRBJ2-5; v_gene: TRBV30; CDR3aa: CAWSVRRVQETQYF
j_gene: TRBJ2-7; v_gene: TRBV5-6; CDR3aa: CASSLYGSYEQYF
j_gene: TRBJ1-4; v_gene: TRBV3-1/TRBV3-2; CDR3aa: CASSQMTAVNEKLFF
j_gene: TRBJ2-1; v_gene: TRBV7-3; CDR3aa: CASSVLSSYNEQFF
j_gene: TRBJ1-4; v_gene: TRBV6-5; CDR3aa: CASSSDREENEKLFF
j_gene: TRBJ2-1; v_gene: TRBV6-1; CDR3aa: CASSGSAGGAHYNEQFF
j_gene: TRBJ2-1; v_gene: TRBV19; CDR3aa: CASSRASGYNEQFF
j_gene: TRBJ1-2; v_gene: TRBV9; CDR3aa: CASSLANYGYTF
j_gene: TRBJ1-2; v_gene: TRBV19; CDR3aa: CASTKGRGTGGNYGYTF
j_gene: TRBJ2-5; v_gene: TRBV2; CDR3aa: CASLGTEGQETQYF
j_gene: TRBJ2-5; v_gene: TRBV6-2/TRBV6-3; CDR3aa: CASSRTWYQETQYF
j_gene: TRBJ1-2; v_gene: TRBV30; CDR3aa: CAWSVRSWGYTF
j_gene: TRBJ1-4; v_gene: TRBV28; CDR3aa: CASSVARDRNEKLFF
j_gene: TRBJ2-7; v_gene: TRBV29-1; CDR3aa: CSVEGGTGGDSEQYF
j_gene: TRBJ2-1; v_gene: TRBV12-3/TRBV12-4; CDR3aa: CASGYNEQFF
j_gene: TRBJ2-7; v_gene: TRBV5-1; CDR3aa: CASSDDRGEQYF
j_gene: TRBJ1-5; v_gene: TRBV6-5; CDR3aa: CASRGTENQPQHF
j_gene: TRBJ2-5; v_gene: TRBV5-1; CDR3aa: CASSFIAGTPDRETQYF
j_gene: TRBJ1-1; v_gene: TRBV2; CDR3aa: CASSVQGWVTEAFF
j_gene: TRBJ2-5; v_gene: TRBV6-5; CDR3aa: CASRRGGLKTQYF
j_gene: TRBJ1-3; v_gene: TRBV9; CDR3aa: CASGGVGNTIYF
j_gene: TRBJ1-2; v_gene: TRBV6-1; CDR3aa: CASSEDREYGYTF
j_gene: TRBJ1-6; v_gene: TRBV30; CDR3aa: CALWRGAGNSPLHF
j_gene: TRBJ2-7; v_gene: TRBV3-1/TRBV3-2; CDR3aa: CASSRTSGGYTYF
j_gene: TRBJ2-7; v_gene: TRBV30; CDR3aa: CALSGYGYEQYF
j_gene: TRBJ1-3; v_gene: TRBV15; CDR3aa: CATSRAGLGNTIYF
j_gene: TRBJ1-5; v_gene: TRBV5-1; CDR3aa: CASSLGTGTGNQPQHF
j_gene: TRBJ2-7; v_gene: TRBV7-9; CDR3aa: CASSPGTQNEQYF
j_gene: TRBJ2-5; v_gene: TRBV19; CDR3aa: CASSIQETQYF
j_gene: TRBJ2-7; v_gene: TRBV2; CDR3aa: CAAKDGWGHEQYF
j_gene: TRBJ2-3; v_gene: TRBV19; CDR3aa: CASSASTFYPSTDTQYF